This TCR beta chain emerged from a study of T-cell reconstitution after alpha-beta-depleted transplantation in children. Study-wide findings and caveats: The study reportedly traced alpha-beta T cells about two months after transplant to several hundred expanded graft clones. Once a year had passed after transplant, T-cell counts and diversity came mostly from newly produced T cells. Some patients' high day-60 TCRbeta diversity was attributed to recipient cells surviving conditioning.

There are many counts of this clonotype. No antigen is known for it. Preparation of the TCRbeta library used unique molecular identifiers. One entry per CDR3 protein, called by TCRdb with MiXCR from the PCR reads. Of 800,000 to 1,000,000 distinct CDR3 sequences in the sample, roughly 29% were seen once. V shed 6 bases, J shed 2 bases, and the junction held 9 bases outside the gene matches. Germline V lookup: CDR1 MNHNS, CDR2 SASEGT. The CDR3 covers 16 residues. The chain recombines TRBV6-1 with TRBJ1-1; 10 bases agree with TRBD1. The sequence was collected from a boy under two years old who had a stem cell transplant for SCID, so the T cells may come from the graft donor. This specimen consisted of PBMCs, mostly from graft donor cells, obtained 360 days after TCRalphabeta/CD19-depleted stem cell transplant. For the CDR3, the DNA is TGTGCCAGCAGGGGACGGACAGGGGGTTTCAACACTGAAGCTTTCTTT. Amino acids: CASRGRTGGFNTEAFF.